A single sample gave rise to the 3 T cell receptor beta chains below, sequenced in a study of blood T cell repertoires in COVID-19. The repertoire was sequenced with immunoSEQ multiplex PCR; TCRdb's copy has only in-frame clones and lacks some. Of 200,000 to 300,000 clones in the sample, around 88% were seen once. Sequencing was performed on PBMCs or T cells enriched from blood (not recorded which). These receptors came from a woman between 50 and 59 years old who had recovered from COVID-19.

V and J are TRBV3-1 (or the pseudogene TRBV3-2) and TRBJ1-2, with TRBD1 matching 8 bases. Germline V CDR1 and CDR2: LGHDT, YNNKEL (reference sequence). The trim removed 3 bases at V and 11 bases at J, leaving 5 bases unmatched. This CDR3 comprises 12 residues. The CDR3 loop reads CASSHSGQAYTF. CDR3 coding DNA: TGTGCCAGCAGCCACTCGGGACAGGCGTACACCTTC.

This rearrangement joins TRBV7-2 to TRBJ2-7; D is perhaps TRBD1 (7 bases). Trimming removed 7 bases from V and 1 base from J, with 14 bases in between. Germline V gene lookup returns CDR1 SGHTA and CDR2 FQGNSA. The CDR3 has 14 residues. CDR3 nucleotides: TGTGCCAGCACCGGGGGACAGCCTTCCTACGAGCAGTACTTC. It codes for CASTGGQPSYEQYF.

The rearrangement joins TRBV28 to TRBJ2-7, with D uncertain. V dropped 4 bases and J dropped 0 bases, with 4 bases sitting between them. Germline assignment: CDR1 MDHEN and CDR2 SYDVKM. This CDR3 comprises 12 residues. CDR3 amino acids: CASSSISYEQYF. For the CDR3, the DNA is TGTGCCAGCAGTTCCATCTCCTACGAGCAGTACTTC.